This record looks at one T cell receptor (beta chain) sequence and its context. This clonotype appeared a few times. This receptor's antigen is unknown. Base qualities are not provided; no much larger clone lies one nucleotide away. This record belongs to a study of T cell repertoires in cytomegalovirus infection (dated by TCRdb to 2018 to 2020). For the study in its entirety: The HLA type of each donor mattered for the analysis, because public TCR beta signatures pointed to carriage of CMV infection along with the matching HLA type.

Overall study outcomes, separate from this receptor: Carriers of CMV infection plus the relevant HLA type were discriminated by the cumulative frequency of public TCR beta family members in the study cohort and in an independent 352-donor cohort. The ex vivo response was dominated by HLA-C-restricted CMV-specific TCR beta clonotypes, and the single most frequent clonotype in two of eight donors was supplied by these HLA-C-restricted clonotypes.

The trim is 1 base for V and 6 bases for J, with a gap of 13 bases between the germline ends. CDR1 and CDR2 were assigned from the germline V gene (reference sequence) as LNHDA and SQIVND. The CDR3 goes from the cysteine to the phenylalanine over 15 residues. Here the CDR3 DNA is all that survives: 45 bases in frame from base 1. Sequencing relied on an Illumina HiSeq 1500. Clones were called with MiXCR by TCRdb after fastp trimmed the public reads at Q25, and only in-frame beta chains were retained. A single entry per CDR3 protein holds the most common genes and DNA from its merged rows. Within this sample are about 490,000 distinct CDR3 sequences, with roughly 29% of them counted one time only. The top ten hold about 13% of the sample.

Sequencing input: PBMCs. This sequence originates from a human donor in good health (CMV status not recorded). Some clones in this sample may be carry-over from other donors' samples. The chain employs TRBV19 and TRBJ1-5; TRBD1 is possibly the D segment (5 matching bases). The nucleotide sequence is TGTGCCAGTAGTATAGGGGCCCACGGGGGTCAGCCCCAGCATTTT. This encodes CASSIGAHGGQPQHF.